Presented here are 24 T cell receptor beta chains from one specimen sequenced in a study of identical twins. MiXCR was run by TCRdb on the 5' RACE reads, yielding one entry per CDR3 protein. The data hold 500,000 to 650,000 distinct CDR3 sequences, with 7.1% observed a single time. These data were also filed under a second study, of yellow fever vaccine responses in identical twins.

The sequenced sample was PBMCs. These receptors were taken from a woman aged 18-30 years in good health.

This clonotype was seen more than once but under ten times. V usage is TRBV12-3 or TRBV12-4 and J usage is TRBJ1-4, with D possibly being TRBD1 (6 bases). There are 13 residues in the CDR3. V was trimmed by 8 bases and J by 0 bases, leaving 7 bases between them. The CDR3 here is CASRQATNEKLFF. In DNA form, the CDR3 reads TGTGCCAGCCGACAGGCAACTAATGAAAAACTGTTTTTT.

This clonotype occurred a few times. The CDR3 is CASSQLSGGSTDTQYF. In DNA form, the CDR3 reads TGTGCCAGCAGCCAGTTGAGCGGAGGTAGCACAGATACGCAGTATTTT. The V gene is TRBV7-2, the J gene TRBJ2-3; the D gene is possibly TRBD2 (5 bases). This CDR3 contains 16 residues. CDR1 is SGHTA, CDR2 FQGNSA, per germline. V was shortened by 5 bases and J by 0 bases, with 15 bases between the two germline ends.

In this sample, this clonotype turned up many times. The chain joins TRBV5-1 to TRBJ2-3; 9 bases match TRBD2. Germline-derived CDR1 and CDR2 are SGHRS and YFSETQ. The length of the CDR3 is 16 residues. V lost 4 bases, J lost 1 base, and 7 bases stayed unmatched. CDR3: CASSPLERGGTDTQYF. As DNA, the CDR3 is TGCGCCAGCAGCCCACTCGAGCGGGGGGGCACAGATACGCAGTATTTT.

In this sample, this clonotype turned up a few times. The V call is TRBV28, the J call TRBJ2-7, with 11 positions matching TRBD1. The CDR3 length is 15 residues. Germline trimming cut 5 bases from V and 3 bases from J; bases unmatched to any gene: 6. CDR1 and CDR2 (germline): MDHEN, SYDVKM. The DNA of the CDR3 is TGTGCCAGCAGTAAACCGGGACAGGGGGTCTACGAGCAGTACTTC. Translation gives CASSKPGQGVYEQYF.

This clonotype was observed at least ten times. This chain connects TRBV24-1 to TRBJ2-1, with TRBD2 matching 10 bases. J gave up 1 base and V 4 bases, and 3 bases lay outside the gene matches. The CDR3 has 16 residues. Germline CDR1 KGHDR, CDR2 SFDVKD. For the CDR3, the DNA is TGTGCCACCAGTGACCTAGCGGGAGAATCCTACAATGAGCAGTTCTTC. It yields the protein CATSDLAGESYNEQFF.

There are a few counts of this clonotype. The V and J genes are TRBV7-9 and TRBJ2-7; the match to TRBD2 covers 11 bases. The germline V gene encodes CDR1 SEHNR and CDR2 FQNEAQ (reference sequence). The CDR3 loop spans 15 amino acids. The junction had 7 bases not matched to a gene; V was cut back by 8 bases and J by 1 base. The CDR3 nucleotides are TGTGCCAGCGGAGCCGGGACTAGCGGATCCTACGAGCAGTACTTC. Its protein is CASGAGTSGSYEQYF.

This clonotype was picked up many times. The CDR3 DNA sequence: TGTGCCAGCAGCCGAGCCTCAATCTACGAGCAGTACTTC. Translation gives CASSRASIYEQYF. V usage is TRBV16 and J usage is TRBJ2-7; D is ambiguous. V was pared by 4 bases and J by 3 bases, with 10 bases between. Looked up from germline, CDR1 is KGHSY and CDR2 is FQNENV. This CDR3 has 13 residues. The variable domain in full, with the rest retrieved from reference TRBV16 and TRBJ2-7, is GEEVAQTPKHLVRGEGQKAKLYCAPIKGHSYVFWYQQVLKNEFKFLISFQNENVFDETGMPKERFSAKCLPNSPCSLEIQATKLEDSAVYFCASSRASIYEQYFGPGTRLTVT.

This clonotype has a count of ten or more. V is TRBV20-1 and J is TRBJ2-1; 7 nucleotides align to TRBD2. The CDR3 loop spans 15 amino acids. With 2 bases clipped from V and 9 bases from J, the junction kept 13 bases outside the gene matches. Germline-derived CDR1 and CDR2 are DFQATT and SNEGSKA (reference sequence). Written as DNA, the CDR3 is TGCAGTGCTAGATTCGGGGGAGGGCCCTCCATTGAGCAGTTCTTC. It is translated as CSARFGGGPSIEQFF.

The chain carries TRBV2 and TRBJ2-2, with 8 positions matching TRBD2. The CDR3 runs 16 residues. V lost 5 bases and J lost 5; bases outside the gene matches: 10. Germline lookup yields CDR1 SNHLY and CDR2 FYNNEI. This CDR3 reads CASSLERGPGTGELFF. The DNA for the CDR3 is TGTGCCAGCAGTCTCGAGCGGGGGCCGGGGACCGGGGAGCTGTTTTTT.

The V gene is TRBV5-1, the J gene TRBJ2-4; 7 bases line up with TRBD1. This CDR3 contains 16 residues. Germline CDR1 reads SGHRS; CDR2 reads YFSETQ. The V and J ends lost 4 bases and 0 bases, in that order; junction bases with no gene match: 7. CDR3 sequence reads: CASSPGQDLAKNIQYF. CDR3 bases: TGCGCCAGCAGCCCAGGACAGGATCTAGCCAAAAACATTCAGTACTTC.

The rearrangement links TRBV10-3 to TRBJ1-3; no reliable D call. This CDR3 region has 14 residues. The V gene lost 6 bases and the J gene lost 0 bases, with 9 bases spanning the gap. The germline gives CDR1 ENHRY, CDR2 SYGVKD. The DNA of the CDR3 is TGTGCCATCAGGGACCGAACCTCTGGAAACACCATATATTTT. Translation gives CAIRDRTSGNTIYF.

This clonotype was detected only a few times. The rearrangement links TRBV5-1 to TRBJ2-7; D ambiguous. Per the germline V gene, CDR1 is SGHRS and CDR2 is YFSETQ. V lost 0 bases and J 4 bases, leaving 14 bases between the germline ends. The CDR3 runs to 15 residues. The CDR3 here is CASSLGRKEPYEQYF. In nucleotides, the CDR3 is TGCGCCAGCAGCTTGGGACGGAAAGAACCTTACGAGCAGTACTTC.

There are many counts of this clonotype. The gene calls are TRBV12-3 or TRBV12-4 and TRBJ2-2, with 10 positions matching TRBD1. V shed 2 bases and J 6 bases; nucleotides not matched to a gene: 6. The CDR3 contains 16 residues. The DNA for the CDR3 is TGTGCCAGCAGTTTAAGGGACAGGGGTTGGGCCGGGGAGCTGTTTTTT. Protein: CASSLRDRGWAGELFF.

There are a few counts of this clonotype. The V gene is TRBV18, the J gene TRBJ2-3; D not resolved. V was trimmed by 3 bases and J by 3 bases, leaving 10 bases between them. Per the germline V gene, CDR1 is KGHSH and CDR2 is LQKENI. CDR3 length: 14 amino acids. The CDR3 nucleotides read TGTGCCAGCTCACCCCCATGGGCGACAGATACGCAGTATTTT. It translates to CASSPPWATDTQYF.

This clonotype was observed a few times. This rearrangement joins TRBV6-1 to TRBJ2-5; either TRBD1 or TRBD2 may supply D (5 bases each). Looked up from germline, CDR1 is MNHNS and CDR2 is SASEGT. Trimming took off 4 bases at V and 5 bases at J, with 11 bases between the two ends. The CDR3 sequence is 13 residues long. The CDR3 DNA follows: TGTGCCAGCAGTGTGGTAGAGGGGGAGACCCAGTACTTC. Translated: CASSVVEGETQYF.

This clonotype was seen at least ten times. The chain combines TRBV20-1 with TRBJ1-5, with 7 nucleotides matching TRBD1. Germline V CDR1 and CDR2: DFQATT, SNEGSKA (reference sequence). CDR3 length: 13 residues. With 3 bases clipped from V and 8 bases from J, the junction kept 7 bases outside the gene matches. The CDR3 nucleotides are TGCAGTGCTAGGCGGCAGGGGGTAGAGCCCCAGCATTTT. Protein product: CSARRQGVEPQHF.

A few counts support this clonotype. CDR3 DNA sequence: TGCAGTGCTCGCCCGTCTGAAGCTTTCTTT. This sequence encodes CSARPSEAFF. The gene calls are TRBV20-1 and TRBJ1-1; D is undetermined. The ends were cut back, 5 bases at V and 6 bases at J, with 7 bases in the middle. Germline V gene lookup returns CDR1 DFQATT and CDR2 SNEGSKA (reference sequence). This CDR3 region has 10 residues.

In its sample, this clonotype was seen many times. The CDR3 DNA sequence: TGCGCCAGCAGCTTGGTGGTCAGTGGGAGCACTGAAGCTTTCTTT. Its translation: CASSLVVSGSTEAFF. The V gene is TRBV5-1, the J gene TRBJ1-1; D unresolved. Germline CDR1 SGHRS, CDR2 YFSETQ. The CDR3 contains 15 residues. V was cut by 0 bases and J by 4 bases, with 13 bases left in between. Using reference TRBV5-1 and TRBJ1-1 for the parts outside the CDR3, the full variable domain is KAGVTQTPRYLIKTRGQQVTLSCSPISGHRSVSWYQQTPGQGLQFLFEYFSETQRNKGNFPGRFSGRQFSNSRSEMNVSTLELGDSALYLCASSLVVSGSTEAFFGQGTRLTVV.

This clonotype was seen ten or more times. The V and J genes are TRBV12-3 or TRBV12-4 and TRBJ2-1; 13 bases map to TRBD2. The CDR3 runs 16 residues. J was trimmed by 7 bases and V by 6 bases; bases with no gene match: 9. CDR3 DNA sequence: TGTGCCAGCAGCAGACTAGCGGGGGGCAATGGTAATGAGCAGTTCTTC. Encoded protein: CASSRLAGGNGNEQFF.

This rearrangement joins TRBV24-1 to TRBJ2-5; D gene uncertain. V lost 5 bases, J lost 4 bases, and 7 bases lay in between. CDR1 and CDR2 (germline): KGHDR, SFDVKD. The CDR3 totals 12 residues. This CDR3 is CATSGGSETQYF. The CDR3 region has the DNA TGTGCCACCAGTGGGGGTTCAGAGACCCAGTACTTC.

This clonotype was observed a few times. This rearrangement joins TRBV20-1 to TRBJ2-4; the match to TRBD2 covers 8 bases. With V trimmed by 0 bases and J by 7 bases, 8 bases remained unmatched. Germline CDR1 reads DFQATT; CDR2 reads SNEGSKA (reference sequence). The CDR3 length is 15 residues. The CDR3 here is CSARDVGSGINIQYF. Here the CDR3 DNA reads TGCAGTGCTAGAGATGTTGGTAGCGGGATTAACATTCAGTACTTC.

The sample holds many counts of this clonotype. The DNA for the CDR3 is TGTGCCAGCAGCTTAGTGGGGTTCGGCCGGGAGCCGAACTACGAGCAGTACTTC. This translates into CASSLVGFGREPNYEQYF. This chain joins TRBV11-1 and TRBJ2-7; a weak D match, TRBD2 (6 bases). This CDR3 has 18 residues. Between the trimmed V and J ends, which lost 1 base and 3 bases, there was a span of 22 bases. CDR1 and CDR2 from the germline V gene are SGHAT and FQDESV (reference sequence).

CDR3 coding DNA: TGCAGTGCGACCCGGACTAGCGCTCCCTGGGAGCAGTACTTC. It translates to CSATRTSAPWEQYF. The chain is built from TRBV20-1 and TRBJ2-7; 9 nucleotides line up with TRBD2. Germline V gene lookup returns CDR1 DFQATT and CDR2 SNEGSKA (reference sequence). CDR3 length: 14 residues. The junction had 13 bases not matched to a gene; V was cut back by 6 bases and J by 7 bases.

This sequence joins TRBV6-4 and TRBJ2-4; D is possibly TRBD1 (6 bases). V shed 6 bases and J shed 12 bases, with 18 bases lying between them. The CDR3 runs to 13 residues. Germline CDR1 is MRHNA and CDR2 is SNTAGT. The CDR3 sequence: CASSTVDGDTQYF. The CDR3 coding sequence is TGTGCCAGCAGCACGGTAGACGGGGACACTCAGTACTTC.